The rows below give T cell receptor beta chains drawn from one sample of a study of response to subunit inactivated influenza vaccine. Via MiXCR, TCRdb re-called the RT-PCR reads, giving one row per CDR3 protein. The sample records about 800,000 distinct CDR3 sequences, roughly 20% being singletons. The material was PBMCs from blood, obtained roughly 5 days after vaccination. These TCRs come from a man in his fifties who received an inactivated influenza vaccine. The CDR3 runs from the conserved cysteine through the conserved F or W. Each record gives: J gene, D gene, clone size, V gene, CDR3 DNA, CDR3 protein. The D gene is left open where the match is weak. Only part of the rows carry a size: once, few, many, or a class if the clone is expanded.

j_gene: TRBJ2-5; d_gene: NA; abundance: few; v_gene: TRBV20-1; CDR3nt: TGCAGTGCTTCCCCTAGCGAGCAAGAGACCCAGTACTTC; CDR3aa: CSASPSEQETQYF
j_gene: TRBJ2-7; d_gene: NA; abundance: few; v_gene: TRBV15; CDR3nt: TGTGCCACCAGCAGAGATAGAGAGCTCGAGCAGTACTTC; CDR3aa: CATSRDRELEQYF
j_gene: TRBJ2-4; d_gene: TRBD1; abundance: many; v_gene: TRBV28; CDR3nt: TGTGCCAGCAGTTCCCTGAGGGGGCCTAGCGCCAAAAACATTCAGTACTTC; CDR3aa: CASSSLRGPSAKNIQYF
j_gene: TRBJ2-2; d_gene: NA; abundance: few; v_gene: TRBV30; CDR3nt: TGTGCCACGGACCCCGGAGGCAGCGGGGAGCTGTTTTTT; CDR3aa: CATDPGGSGELFF
j_gene: TRBJ2-5; d_gene: TRBD1; abundance: many; v_gene: TRBV29-1; CDR3nt: TGCAGCGTTGAAGTACGGACAGGGGCCTCCCAGTACTTC; CDR3aa: CSVEVRTGASQYF
j_gene: TRBJ2-7; d_gene: TRBD1; abundance: once; v_gene: TRBV10-3; CDR3nt: TGTGCCATCAGTGGGACAGGGGGCGCATCCTACGAGCAGTACTTC; CDR3aa: CAISGTGGASYEQYF
j_gene: TRBJ1-2; d_gene: NA; abundance: NA; v_gene: TRBV7-9; CDR3nt: TGTGCCAGCGGTCCCGGGATCCCGCAATATGGCTACACCTTC; CDR3aa: CASGPGIPQYGYTF
j_gene: TRBJ1-3; d_gene: TRBD1; abundance: NA; v_gene: TRBV28; CDR3nt: TGTGCCAGCAGTTTACTAGGGACAGCGGTCGGAAACACCATATATTTT; CDR3aa: CASSLLGTAVGNTIYF
j_gene: TRBJ1-3; d_gene: NA; abundance: few; v_gene: TRBV11-2; CDR3nt: TGTGCCAGCAGCTTACGGGGTCCATCCAGATCCTCTGGAAACACCATATATTTT; CDR3aa: CASSLRGPSRSSGNTIYF
j_gene: TRBJ2-3; d_gene: NA; abundance: NA; v_gene: TRBV9; CDR3nt: TGTGCCAGCAGCGCACCTCCAGGGGGCACAGATACGCAGTATTTT; CDR3aa: CASSAPPGGTDTQYF
j_gene: TRBJ1-2; d_gene: TRBD1; abundance: few; v_gene: TRBV5-1; CDR3nt: TGCGCCAGCAGCCCCGGGCCGGGACAGGGGGCCTATGGCTACACCTTC; CDR3aa: CASSPGPGQGAYGYTF
j_gene: TRBJ2-7; d_gene: NA; abundance: many; v_gene: TRBV14; CDR3nt: TGTGCCAGCAGCACTAGCCCCTTCGTCCCGGGTCCGAGCTCCTACGAGCAGTACTTC; CDR3aa: CASSTSPFVPGPSSYEQYF
j_gene: TRBJ1-2; d_gene: NA; abundance: few; v_gene: TRBV7-9; CDR3nt: TGTGCCAGCAGCTTAGCTGCAATTCGGTATGGCTACACCTTC; CDR3aa: CASSLAAIRYGYTF
j_gene: TRBJ1-6; d_gene: NA; abundance: few; v_gene: TRBV6-1; CDR3nt: TGTGCCAGCGCCGACAGATATAATTCACCCCTCCACTTT; CDR3aa: CASADRYNSPLHF
j_gene: TRBJ2-2; d_gene: NA; abundance: many; v_gene: TRBV7-8; CDR3nt: TGTGCCAGCAGCCCCTCCCGAAGATCGAACACCGGGGAGCTGTTTTTT; CDR3aa: CASSPSRRSNTGELFF
j_gene: TRBJ1-1; d_gene: NA; abundance: NA; v_gene: TRBV5-4; CDR3nt: TGTGCCAGCAGCTTCTTACAGGGAGCATATCCCACTGAAGCTTTCTTT; CDR3aa: CASSFLQGAYPTEAFF
j_gene: TRBJ2-2; d_gene: TRBD1; abundance: NA; v_gene: TRBV12-3/TRBV12-4; CDR3nt: TGTGCCAGCAGTGCTACAGGGGTGGGCACCGGGGAGCTGTTTTTT; CDR3aa: CASSATGVGTGELFF
j_gene: TRBJ2-7; d_gene: TRBD1; abundance: few; v_gene: TRBV10-3; CDR3nt: TGTGCCATCAGTGGGGCGACAGGGGCCCGACCCTACGAGCAGTACTTC; CDR3aa: CAISGATGARPYEQYF
j_gene: TRBJ2-5; d_gene: TRBD1; abundance: NA; v_gene: TRBV4-3; CDR3nt: TGCGCCAGCAGCCAAAACAGGGGGCAGGCCCAAGAGACCCAGTACTTC; CDR3aa: CASSQNRGQAQETQYF
j_gene: TRBJ2-7; d_gene: TRBD2; abundance: NA; v_gene: TRBV20-1; CDR3nt: TGCAGCGGGGTGAGCGGGAGGGCCGTTAATCGGCAGTACTTC; CDR3aa: CSGVSGRAVNRQYF
j_gene: TRBJ1-3; d_gene: NA; abundance: few; v_gene: TRBV7-2; CDR3nt: TGTGCCAGCAGCGTCCAAGGGGGGACAGGAAACACCATATATTTT; CDR3aa: CASSVQGGTGNTIYF
j_gene: TRBJ2-3; d_gene: TRBD2; abundance: NA; v_gene: TRBV7-2; CDR3nt: TGTGCCAGCAGCTTAGCCATACTAGCGGGAGTCCGGGATACGCAGTATTTT; CDR3aa: CASSLAILAGVRDTQYF
j_gene: TRBJ2-7; d_gene: TRBD1; abundance: NA; v_gene: TRBV25-1; CDR3nt: TGTGCCAGGAAAGGGCCCACACAGGGGTACGAGCAGTACTTC; CDR3aa: CARKGPTQGYEQYF
j_gene: TRBJ1-2; d_gene: TRBD1; abundance: NA; v_gene: TRBV10-1; CDR3nt: TGCGCCAGCAGTGACGGGACAGAAAGAGCTAACTATGGCTACACCTTC; CDR3aa: CASSDGTERANYGYTF
j_gene: TRBJ2-7; d_gene: TRBD1; abundance: NA; v_gene: TRBV28; CDR3nt: TGTGCCAGCAGGACCGGGACAGGGAATTACGAGCAGTACTTC; CDR3aa: CASRTGTGNYEQYF
j_gene: TRBJ2-7; d_gene: NA; abundance: NA; v_gene: TRBV4-1; CDR3nt: TGCGCCAGCAGCCAAGAACCGGGAGCCGGTTACGAGCAGTACTTC; CDR3aa: CASSQEPGAGYEQYF
j_gene: TRBJ2-7; d_gene: NA; abundance: NA; v_gene: TRBV7-9; CDR3nt: TGTGCCAGCAGCTTGCGTTTTTACGAGCAGTACTTC; CDR3aa: CASSLRFYEQYF
j_gene: TRBJ1-4; d_gene: NA; abundance: few; v_gene: TRBV29-1; CDR3nt: TGCAGCGGGGGAGACGGTGAAAAACTGTTTTTT; CDR3aa: CSGGDGEKLFF
j_gene: TRBJ1-1; d_gene: NA; abundance: NA; v_gene: TRBV6-5; CDR3nt: TGTGCCAGCAGTTACTCGAAAGTCAACACTGAAGCTTTCTTT; CDR3aa: CASSYSKVNTEAFF
j_gene: TRBJ2-5; d_gene: TRBD1; abundance: few; v_gene: TRBV20-1; CDR3nt: TGCAGTGCTAGGGACAGGGCAGAGACCCAGTACTTC; CDR3aa: CSARDRAETQYF
j_gene: TRBJ1-5; d_gene: NA; abundance: many; v_gene: TRBV12-3/TRBV12-4; CDR3nt: TGTGCCAGCAGTTTTGGTAGGACCCAGCATTTT; CDR3aa: CASSFGRTQHF
j_gene: TRBJ1-5; d_gene: NA; abundance: NA; v_gene: TRBV6-2/TRBV6-3; CDR3nt: TGTGCCAGCAGTTACTTTGGATCGGGCAATCAGCCCCAGCATTTT; CDR3aa: CASSYFGSGNQPQHF
j_gene: TRBJ1-3; d_gene: NA; abundance: NA; v_gene: TRBV12-3/TRBV12-4; CDR3nt: TGTGCCAGCAGTTTACAAGGCTACTCTGGAAACACCATATATTTT; CDR3aa: CASSLQGYSGNTIYF
j_gene: TRBJ2-1; d_gene: NA; abundance: NA; v_gene: TRBV9; CDR3nt: TGTGCCAGCAGCGTGGACAGCGGGCTTTTTTACAATGAGCAGTTCTTC; CDR3aa: CASSVDSGLFYNEQFF
j_gene: TRBJ2-7; d_gene: NA; abundance: NA; v_gene: TRBV5-5; CDR3nt: TGTGCCAGCAGCTTCCGCCTGGGGGAGACCTACGAGCAGTACTTC; CDR3aa: CASSFRLGETYEQYF
j_gene: TRBJ2-5; d_gene: NA; abundance: NA; v_gene: TRBV7-9; CDR3nt: TGTGCCAGCAGCCCTGTGAGCTTGGGGGAGACCCAGTACTTC; CDR3aa: CASSPVSLGETQYF
j_gene: TRBJ2-1; d_gene: TRBD2; abundance: NA; v_gene: TRBV20-1; CDR3nt: TGCAGTGCTAGCGAGCGGGGGTACAATGAGCAGTTCTTC; CDR3aa: CSASERGYNEQFF
j_gene: TRBJ2-5; d_gene: NA; abundance: once; v_gene: TRBV19; CDR3nt: TGTGCCAGTAGTATTGGCGTCTACCAAGAGACCCAGTACTTC; CDR3aa: CASSIGVYQETQYF
j_gene: TRBJ2-6; d_gene: TRBD1; abundance: NA; v_gene: TRBV10-3; CDR3nt: TGTGCCATCAGGGCCGGGACAGGGGCCGGGGCCAACGTCCTGACTTTC; CDR3aa: CAIRAGTGAGANVLTF
j_gene: TRBJ1-1; d_gene: NA; abundance: NA; v_gene: TRBV30; CDR3nt: TGTGCCTTTACAGGCTTCTTGAACACTGAAGCTTTCTTT; CDR3aa: CAFTGFLNTEAFF
j_gene: TRBJ2-1; d_gene: TRBD2; abundance: few; v_gene: TRBV7-2; CDR3nt: TGTGCCAGCAGAAAACTAGCGGGCTCCTACAATGAGCAGTTCTTC; CDR3aa: CASRKLAGSYNEQFF
j_gene: TRBJ2-3; d_gene: TRBD2; abundance: few; v_gene: TRBV6-2/TRBV6-3; CDR3nt: TGTGCCAGCAGTTACTCAGCTAGCGGGAGGGCCGGGCGGATTCGAGATACGCAGTATTTT; CDR3aa: CASSYSASGRAGRIRDTQYF
j_gene: TRBJ2-1; d_gene: TRBD1; abundance: NA; v_gene: TRBV9; CDR3nt: TGTGCCAGCAGCGCCCAGTGGACAGGGGGAGAAGAGCAGTTCTTC; CDR3aa: CASSAQWTGGEEQFF
j_gene: TRBJ2-1; d_gene: TRBD2; abundance: NA; v_gene: TRBV12-3/TRBV12-4; CDR3nt: TGTGCCAGCAGAGTACTAGCGGGGGGGCTCCATGAGCAGTTCTTC; CDR3aa: CASRVLAGGLHEQFF
j_gene: TRBJ1-6; d_gene: TRBD1; abundance: many; v_gene: TRBV5-1; CDR3nt: TGCGCCAGCAGCCTAACAGGGGCGGTCTATAATTCACCCCTCCACTTT; CDR3aa: CASSLTGAVYNSPLHF
j_gene: TRBJ1-1; d_gene: NA; abundance: few; v_gene: TRBV20-1; CDR3nt: TGCAGTGCTAGAGTGGGGGGCACTGAAGCTTTCTTT; CDR3aa: CSARVGGTEAFF
j_gene: TRBJ2-1; d_gene: TRBD2; abundance: few; v_gene: TRBV19; CDR3nt: TGTGCCAGTAGTGACCTAGCGGGAGTATCCTACAATGAGCAGTTCTTC; CDR3aa: CASSDLAGVSYNEQFF
j_gene: TRBJ2-3; d_gene: TRBD1; abundance: NA; v_gene: TRBV28; CDR3nt: TGTGCCAGCAGTACCACAGGGGTGGGAGATACGCAGTATTTT; CDR3aa: CASSTTGVGDTQYF
j_gene: TRBJ1-1; d_gene: NA; abundance: few; v_gene: TRBV7-2; CDR3nt: TGTGCCAGCAGCTTAGGTTTCATTAACACTGAAGCTTTCTTT; CDR3aa: CASSLGFINTEAFF
j_gene: TRBJ2-5; d_gene: NA; abundance: NA; v_gene: TRBV6-1; CDR3nt: TGTGCCAGCAGTCCGACGACTAGAGGAGAGACCCAGTACTTC; CDR3aa: CASSPTTRGETQYF
j_gene: TRBJ2-7; d_gene: NA; abundance: many; v_gene: TRBV20-1; CDR3nt: TGCAGTGCTAGACCATTACGAACCGGGGCGTCCTACGAGCAGTACTTC; CDR3aa: CSARPLRTGASYEQYF